The 7 T cell receptor beta chains presented below share a single source sample, sequenced in a study of human T cells and chemical hapten exposure. One entry per CDR3 protein results from TCRdb running MiXCR on the RACE reads. The sample lists some 40,000 distinct CDR3 sequences, roughly 3.5% occurring once. The time point denotes: healthy volunteer bleed at 6 weeks. Unfractionated whole blood served as the source for total RNA extraction. Source material: whole blood. The receptor set was obtained from a human donor in good health. Some clones in this sample may be carry-over from other donors' samples.

This clonotype was counted between two and nine times. The CDR3 loop reads CASSLRSGNTEAFF. The CDR3 bases are TGTGCCAGCAGCTTACGTTCAGGGAACACTGAAGCTTTCTTT. The J gene is TRBJ1-1, the V gene TRBV11-2; D call uncertain. The CDR3 contains 14 residues. Germline values: CDR1 SGHAT, CDR2 FQNNGV. The V gene lost 2 bases and the J gene lost 1 base, with 8 bases spanning the gap.

Points on this clonotype: Being one base from a much bigger clone, this may be a read error. The V and J genes are TRBV14 and TRBJ2-4, with TRBD1 identical over 8 bases. This CDR3 spans 12 amino acids. CDR1 and CDR2 (germline): SGHDN, FVKESK. The CDR3 protein is CASSQGGDRTNF. The CDR3 DNA sequence: TGTGCCAGCAGCCAAGGAGGGGACAGGACGAACTTC.

Many counts were recorded for this clonotype. The chain combines TRBV7-3 with TRBJ2-2; 10 bases agree with TRBD2. CDR3 size: 17 residues. Germline V lookup: CDR1 SGHTA, CDR2 FQGTGA. The J segment lost 4 bases and the V segment lost 5 bases, leaving 10 bases of the junction unmatched. CDR3 region: CASSATAGGPGTGELFF. The DNA of the CDR3 is TGTGCCAGCAGCGCAACAGCGGGAGGGCCGGGCACCGGGGAGCTGTTTTTT.

V usage is TRBV29-1 and J usage is TRBJ2-7, with TRBD1 matching over 8 bases. CDR1 and CDR2 from the germline V gene are SQVTM and ANQGSEA. The CDR3 extends over 12 amino acids. Trimming took 5 bases from V and 2 from J; bases not matched to a gene: 2. The CDR3 protein is CSVLRGPYEQYF. In DNA form, the CDR3 reads TGCAGCGTTCTCAGGGGGCCCTACGAGCAGTACTTC.

This clonotype qualifies as medium-sized. J is TRBJ2-3 and V is TRBV29-1; 8 nucleotides agree with TRBD2. The CDR3 sequence is 15 residues long. J gave up 2 bases and V 4 bases, and 8 bases lay outside the gene matches. The V gene's germline CDR1 is SQVTM and CDR2 ANQGSEA. The CDR3, as DNA: TGCAGCGTTGTCGGGAGGGGATTTACCACAGATACGCAGTATTTT. It yields the protein CSVVGRGFTTDTQYF.

Ten or more counts support this clonotype. This sequence joins TRBV25-1 and TRBJ1-1; no firm D call. CDR3 length equals 12 residues. Trimming shortened V by 3 bases and J by 4 bases, and 6 bases separated the two germline ends. Looked up from germline, CDR1 is MGHDK and CDR2 is SYGVNS. The CDR3 spells CASSEGFTEAFF. The CDR3 bases are TGTGCCAGCAGTGAGGGGTTCACTGAAGCTTTCTTT.

Comments on this clonotype: Being one base from a much bigger clone, this may be a read error. The rearrangement uses TRBV6-1 and TRBJ1-5; D is undetermined. Germline V gene data show CDR1 as MNHNS and CDR2 as SASEGT. The CDR3 contains 14 residues. The ends were cut back, 5 bases at V and 4 bases at J, with 12 bases in the middle. Here the CDR3 DNA reads TGTGCCAGCAGTAAGTCTCGCCGAAATCAGCCCCAGCATTTT. This translates into CASSKSRRNQPQHF.